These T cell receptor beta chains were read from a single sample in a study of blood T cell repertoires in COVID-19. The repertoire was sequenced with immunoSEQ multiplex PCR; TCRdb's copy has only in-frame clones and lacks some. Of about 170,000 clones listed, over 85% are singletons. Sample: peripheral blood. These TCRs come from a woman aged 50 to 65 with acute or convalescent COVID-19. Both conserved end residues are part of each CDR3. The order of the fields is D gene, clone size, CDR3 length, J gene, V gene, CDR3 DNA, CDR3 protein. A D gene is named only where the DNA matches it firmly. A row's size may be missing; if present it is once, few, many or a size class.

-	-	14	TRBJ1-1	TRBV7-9	TGTGCCAGCAGCTTATCAGGGATGGACACTGAAGCTTTCTTT	CASSLSGMDTEAFF
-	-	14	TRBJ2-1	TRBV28	TGTGCCAGCAGTCTCAGGGGTTCCTACAATGAGCAGTTCTTC	CASSLRGSYNEQFF
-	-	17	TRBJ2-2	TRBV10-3	TGTGCCATCAGTGAGTCGGCAAGGGTAGACAGCACCGGGGAGCTGTTTTTT	CAISESARVDSTGELFF
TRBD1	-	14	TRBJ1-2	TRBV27	TGTGCCAGCAGGGGACAGGGGTTGGACTATGGCTACACCTTC	CASRGQGLDYGYTF
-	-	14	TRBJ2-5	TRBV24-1	TGTGCCACCAGTGACAGGGACTTTCAAGAGACCCAGTACTTC	CATSDRDFQETQYF
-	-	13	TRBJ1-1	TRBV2	TGTGCCAGCAGTAAGGGGCTGACTACTGAAGCTTTCTTT	CASSKGLTTEAFF
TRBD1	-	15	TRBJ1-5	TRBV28	TGTGCCAGCAGTTGGACAGGGGTTGGCAATCAGCCCCAGCATTTT	CASSWTGVGNQPQHF
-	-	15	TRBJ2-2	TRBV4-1	TGCGCCAGCAGCCAAGATTTGGGGGCCACCGGGGAGCTGTTTTTT	CASSQDLGATGELFF
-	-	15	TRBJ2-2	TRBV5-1	TGCGCCAGCAGAGAAGCACCGTCGGTCACCGGGGAGCTGTTTTTT	CASREAPSVTGELFF
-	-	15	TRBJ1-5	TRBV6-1	TGTGCCAGCAGTGATCTGGGGAGAAGCAATCAGCCCCAGCATTTT	CASSDLGRSNQPQHF
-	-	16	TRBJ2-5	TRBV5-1	TGCGCCAGCAGCACTGGGGGCAGGCCTCAGCAAGAGACCCAGTACTTC	CASSTGGRPQQETQYF
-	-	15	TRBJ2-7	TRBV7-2	TGTGCCAGCAGCTTAAAGGGGGGAGGGTTTAGCGAGCAGTACTTC	CASSLKGGGFSEQYF
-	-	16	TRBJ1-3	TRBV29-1	TGCAGCGCCCAAGTCGGGGGGCTCCTCTCTGGAAACACCATATATTTT	CSAQVGGLLSGNTIYF
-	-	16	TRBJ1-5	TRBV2	TGTGCCAGCAGTGAAGGGGGGGGTTTGAGCAATCAGCCCCAGCATTTT	CASSEGGGLSNQPQHF
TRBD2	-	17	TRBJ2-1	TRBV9	TGTGCCAGCAGCGTAGGATCTCGTCTAGCGGCATACAATGAGCAGTTCTTC	CASSVGSRLAAYNEQFF
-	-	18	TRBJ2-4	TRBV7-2	TGTGCCAGCAGCTTAGTGGGCGGGACAGTTGGAGGTGGAAGCATTCAGTACTTC	CASSLVGGTVGGGSIQYF
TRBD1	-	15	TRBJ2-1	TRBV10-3	TGTGCCATCAGTGAGTTGGGGGACAGTTTCAATGAGCAGTTCTTC	CAISELGDSFNEQFF
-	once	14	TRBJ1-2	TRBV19	TGTGCCAGTAGTACAGGGTTAAGGAACTATGGCTACACCTTC	CASSTGLRNYGYTF
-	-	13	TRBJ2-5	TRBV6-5	TGTGCCAGCTCGCCTTCTCAGGCCGGGACCCAGTACTTC	CASSPSQAGTQYF
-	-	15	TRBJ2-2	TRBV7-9	TGTGCCAGCAACCTCGGGATAGCGGACACCGGGGAGCTGTTTTTT	CASNLGIADTGELFF
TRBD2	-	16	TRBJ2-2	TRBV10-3	TGTGCCATCGGGGAGGCAGCGGGGTATGTCACCGGGGAGCTGTTTTTT	CAIGEAAGYVTGELFF
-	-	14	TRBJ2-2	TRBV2	TGTGCCAGCAGTGATTCTCGGGGCACCGGGGAGCTGTTTTTT	CASSDSRGTGELFF
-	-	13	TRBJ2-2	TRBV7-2	TGTGCCAGCAGCTTACTTGACACCGGGGAGCTGTTTTTT	CASSLLDTGELFF
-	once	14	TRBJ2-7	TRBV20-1	TGCAGTGCTAGTGGCAGGGAAGCCTCCTACGAGCAGTACTTC	CSASGREASYEQYF
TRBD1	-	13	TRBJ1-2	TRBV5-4	TGTGCCAGCAGCTTGGGGACAGGGCGGGGCTACACCTTC	CASSLGTGRGYTF
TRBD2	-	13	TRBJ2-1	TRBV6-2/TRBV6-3	TGTGCCAGCAGCACCGGGAGGTACAATGAGCAGTTCTTC	CASSTGRYNEQFF
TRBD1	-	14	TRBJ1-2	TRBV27	TGTGCCAGCAGTTCTGGGACAGAACCAAATGGCTACACCTTC	CASSSGTEPNGYTF
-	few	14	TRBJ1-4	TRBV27	TGTGCCAGCAGGAAGGGGGGGACTAATGAAAAACTGTTTTTT	CASRKGGTNEKLFF
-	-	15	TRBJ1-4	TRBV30	TGTGCCTGGAGTGTACGAAGGGGGGGAGAAGAAAAACTGTTTTTT	CAWSVRRGGEEKLFF
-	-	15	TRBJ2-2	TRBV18	TGTGCCAGCTCACCACTTGTATCGGGGGCCGGGGAGCTGTTTTTT	CASSPLVSGAGELFF
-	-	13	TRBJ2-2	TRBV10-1	TGCGCCAGCAGTGACGGGGGCACCGGGGAGCTGTTTTTT	CASSDGGTGELFF
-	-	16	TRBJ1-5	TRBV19	TGTGCCAGTAGAGAGAAGACAGGCTATAGCAATCAGCCCCAGCATTTT	CASREKTGYSNQPQHF
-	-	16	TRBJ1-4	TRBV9	TGTGCCAGCAGCACAGGGAAGTTTAGTACTAATGAAAAACTGTTTTTT	CASSTGKFSTNEKLFF
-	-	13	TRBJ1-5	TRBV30	TGTGCCTGGAGCCCCAATAGCAATCAGCCCCAGCATTTT	CAWSPNSNQPQHF
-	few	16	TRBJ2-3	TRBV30	TGTGCCTGGAGGGCGGCAGGGGCGGTGGGCACAGATACGCAGTATTTT	CAWRAAGAVGTDTQYF
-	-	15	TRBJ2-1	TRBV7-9	TGTGCCAGCAGCTTAGCATCCCTGGCTGGCAATGAGCAGTTCTTC	CASSLASLAGNEQFF
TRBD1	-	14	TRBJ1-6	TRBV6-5	TGTGCCAGCACCCCGGGACAGGGAAATTCACCCCTCCACTTT	CASTPGQGNSPLHF
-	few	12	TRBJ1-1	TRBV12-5	TGTGCTAGTGGTTTGTATAGCCCTGAAGCTTTCTTT	CASGLYSPEAFF
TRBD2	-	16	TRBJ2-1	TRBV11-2	TGTGCCAGCAGCTTAGGAGGACTAGCGGTTTACAATGAGCAGTTCTTC	CASSLGGLAVYNEQFF
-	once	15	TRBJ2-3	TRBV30	TGTGCCTGGAGTGTGCTGGACTTGGGCACAGATACGCAGTATTTT	CAWSVLDLGTDTQYF
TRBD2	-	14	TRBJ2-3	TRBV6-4	TGTGCCAGCAGTCTGGGAGGGCCTGCAGATACGCAGTATTTT	CASSLGGPADTQYF
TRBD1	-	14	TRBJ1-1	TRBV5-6	TGTGCCAGCAGCTTTTCGACAGGGATCACTGAAGCTTTCTTT	CASSFSTGITEAFF
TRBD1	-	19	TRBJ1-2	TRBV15	TGTGCCACCAGCAGAGCGAGGGGGGACAGGGGGAGTTTCGACTATGGCTACACCTTC	CATSRARGDRGSFDYGYTF
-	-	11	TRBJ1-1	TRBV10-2	TGCGCCAGCAGACTGGACACTGAAGCTTTCTTT	CASRLDTEAFF
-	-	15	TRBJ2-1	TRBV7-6	TGTGCCAGCAGCCCCTTCGGACAACTCGACAATGAGCAGTTCTTC	CASSPFGQLDNEQFF
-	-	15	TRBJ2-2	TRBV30	TGTGCCTGGAATGTGGATCTAGTCTCGGGCGGGGAGCTGTTTTTT	CAWNVDLVSGGELFF
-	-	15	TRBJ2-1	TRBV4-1	TGCGCCAGCAGCCAAGCTAGCGACCTGTACAATGAGCAGTTCTTC	CASSQASDLYNEQFF
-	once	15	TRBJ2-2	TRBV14	TGTGCCAGCAGCCAAGTGCGGGGAGTCACCGGGGAGCTGTTTTTT	CASSQVRGVTGELFF
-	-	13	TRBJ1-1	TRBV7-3	TGTGCCAGCAGCCCTACGGGGAACACTGAAGCTTTCTTT	CASSPTGNTEAFF
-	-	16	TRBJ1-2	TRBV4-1	TGCGCCAGCAGCCAAGGACCTAGGGGATCTAACTATGGCTACACCTTC	CASSQGPRGSNYGYTF
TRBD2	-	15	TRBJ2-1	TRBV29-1	TGCAGCGTTGACGGGACTAGCGGGAGTGGCTATGAGCAGTTCTTC	CSVDGTSGSGYEQFF
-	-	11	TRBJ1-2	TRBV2	TGTGCCAGCAGTGAGGGGGGGTCGTACACCTTC	CASSEGGSYTF
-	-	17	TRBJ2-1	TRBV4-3	TGCGCCAGCAGCCAAGGGGGAGACGGGAATAGACACAATGAGCAGTTCTTC	CASSQGGDGNRHNEQFF